The 16 T cell receptor beta chains in this list originate from one sample, sequenced in a study of T cells in Graves' hyperthyroidism and ophthalmopathy. There were TCR beta CDR3 regions amplified from RNA transcripts. A first-round RT-PCR of the TCR CDR3 used the HTBI primer set. TCRdb re-called the multiplex PCR reads through MiXCR, storing one row per CDR3 protein. The repertoire includes a few hundred thousand distinct CDR3 sequences, around a sixth of them detected once, and approximately 7.4% sits in the top ten. The specimen was blood. The origin of the receptors is a woman younger than 45 with Graves' hyperthyroidism.

This chain connects TRBV19 to TRBJ1-1, with 7 positions matching TRBD1. V lost 5 bases to trimming and J lost 3 bases; unmatched junction nucleotides: 12. The CDR3 has 16 amino acids. Per germline, CDR1 LNHDA and CDR2 SQIVND (reference sequence). The CDR3 region has the DNA TGTGCCAGTAGTCCCCCGAACAGGGGTCGATACACTGAAGCTTTCTTT. Translation gives CASSPPNRGRYTEAFF.

This clonotype was counted at least ten times. This chain links TRBV7-8 with TRBJ1-2, with 8 bases fitting TRBD1. The germline CDR1 and CDR2 sequences are SGHVS and FQNEAQ. J was trimmed by 4 bases and V by 3 bases; bases with no gene match: 7. CDR3 length equals 15 residues. In DNA form, the CDR3 reads TGTGCCAGCAGCTTCAGACAGGGGTCCCCCTATGGCTACACCTTC. Translated, it gives CASSFRQGSPYGYTF. Full variable domain (rest looked up from reference TRBV7-8 and TRBJ1-2): GAGVSQSPRYKVAKRGQDVALRCDPISGHVSLFWYQQALGQGPEFLTYFQNEAQLDKSGLPSDRFFAERPEGSVSTLKIQRTQQEDSAVYLCASSFRQGSPYGYTFGSGTRLTVV.

This clonotype has a count of ten or more. The rearrangement joins TRBV20-1 to TRBJ1-2; D might be TRBD1 (5 bases). V was clipped by 0 bases and J by 2 bases, with 16 bases between them. Germline CDR1 is DFQATT and CDR2 is SNEGSKA (reference sequence). This CDR3 region has 16 residues. As DNA, the CDR3 is TGCAGTGCTAGAGAGGGGCCGGAGAATTTGAACTATGGCTACACCTTC. It is translated as CSAREGPENLNYGYTF.

This clonotype came up many times. The J gene is TRBJ2-1, the V gene TRBV12-3 or TRBV12-4; D is possibly TRBD1 or TRBD2 (5 bases each). The CDR3 has 13 amino acids. V was trimmed by 2 bases and J by 8 bases, leaving 10 bases between them. In nucleotides, the CDR3 is TGTGCCAGCAGTTTATCCCGGGGACATGAGCAGTTCTTC. This sequence encodes CASSLSRGHEQFF.

Concerning this clonotype: One end of the junction is discordant with germline, which a read error may explain. The chain links TRBV12-3 or TRBV12-4 to TRBJ2-5; D may be TRBD2 (5 bases). The CDR3 runs to 19 residues. In DNA form, the CDR3 reads TGTGCCAGCAGTTTTTTCTTTGGGTCGGGCGGGTTTGGGCAAGGGACCCAGTACTTC. Translating gives CASSFFFGSGGFGQGTQYF.

This clonotype has at least ten counts. J is TRBJ1-1 and V is TRBV5-1, with D maybe TRBD1 (6 bases). Germline CDR1 reads SGHRS; CDR2 reads YFSETQ. V lost 5 bases to trimming and J lost 4 bases, with 21 bases between them. CDR3 size: 16 residues. CDR3 DNA: TGCGCCAGCAGTGTGGCGGGCAGGGGCTTGCCCACTGAAGCTTTCTTT. Translated, it gives CASSVAGRGLPTEAFF.

The chain uses TRBV19 and TRBJ1-1, with D unclear. CDR3 length equals 12 residues. Germline CDR1 and CDR2: LNHDA and SQIVND (reference sequence). V was trimmed by 3 bases and J by 8 bases, leaving 10 bases between them. The CDR3 DNA reads as TGTGCCAGTAGTATGAATCTAGGCGAAGCTTTCTTT. Translated: CASSMNLGEAFF. The full variable domain, rest sourced from reference TRBV19 and TRBJ1-1, is DGGITQSPKYLFRKEGQNVTLSCEQNLNHDAMYWYRQDPGQGLRLIYYSQIVNDFQKGDIAEGYSVSREKKESFPLTVTSAQKNPTAFYLCASSMNLGEAFFGQGTRLTVV.

The chain carries TRBV27 and TRBJ1-6; D gene unclear. The CDR3 runs to 14 residues. The germline gives CDR1 MNHEY, CDR2 SMNVEV (reference sequence). The ends were cut back, 3 bases at V and 4 bases at J, with 7 bases in the middle. CDR3 amino acids: CASSLHSYNSPLHF. DNA for the CDR3: TGTGCCAGCAGTTTGCACAGTTATAATTCACCCCTCCACTTT.

The chain is built from TRBV4-1 and TRBJ2-7, with a possible D match to TRBD1 (5 bases). CDR3 length: 15 residues. Trimming left V 0 bases short and J 0 bases short, with 9 bases between. Germline V gene sequence: CDR1 MGHRA, CDR2 YSYEKL. DNA for the CDR3: TGCGCCAGCAGCCAAGATCCAGGGATCTCCTACGAGCAGTACTTC. It translates to CASSQDPGISYEQYF.

This clonotype was found many times. As DNA, the CDR3 is TGTGCCAGCAGTGGGGTGGGTACGCAGTATTTT. Translation: CASSGVGTQYF. The chain links TRBV2 to TRBJ2-3; D is uncertain. Germline CDR1 is SNHLY and CDR2 is FYNNEI. V was trimmed by 4 bases and J by 8 bases, leaving 7 bases between them. The CDR3 covers 11 residues.

This clonotype was seen at least ten times. V usage is TRBV7-3 and J usage is TRBJ2-2; D is unresolved. The length of the CDR3 is 13 residues. In germline, CDR1 is SGHTA, CDR2 FQGTGA. V lost 4 bases to trimming and J lost 6 bases, with 9 bases between them. The CDR3 here is CASSSSPPGELFF. CDR3 bases: TGTGCCAGCAGCTCCAGTCCCCCCGGGGAGCTGTTTTTT.

In this sample, this clonotype turned up many times. This rearrangement joins TRBV24-1 to TRBJ2-3, with a weak D call TRBD2 (6 bases). The CDR3 has 13 residues. Germline lookup yields CDR1 KGHDR and CDR2 SFDVKD. Trimming pared 8 bases from V and 3 bases from J, leaving 11 bases between. The CDR3 coding sequence is TGTGCCACCACGGCGGGACGGACAGATACGCAGTATTTT. Translation: CATTAGRTDTQYF.

This clonotype was observed a handful of times. The chain combines TRBV10-3 with TRBJ2-7; D possibly corresponds to TRBD1 (6 bases). V lost 3 bases and J lost 2, with 11 bases in between. This CDR3 has 14 residues. CDR1 is ENHRY and CDR2 is SYGVKD in the germline V gene. This CDR3 is CAISERRGAYEQYF. In DNA, the CDR3 is TGTGCCATCAGTGAACGCAGGGGAGCCTACGAGCAGTACTTC.

This clonotype was recorded many times. The rearrangement uses TRBV20-1 and TRBJ1-5, with D unresolved. Trimming shortened V by 4 bases and J by 4 bases, and 11 bases separated the two germline ends. Germline V gene data show CDR1 as DFQATT and CDR2 as SNEGSKA (reference sequence). The CDR3 has 13 residues. Here the CDR3 DNA reads TGCAGTGCTATCGGAGGGATTAATCAGCCCCAGCATTTT. Protein: CSAIGGINQPQHF.

The rearrangement joins TRBV11-2 to TRBJ2-5; 8 bases align to TRBD2. V lost 0 bases, J lost 8 bases, and 5 bases stayed unmatched. Germline V gene data show CDR1 as SGHAT and CDR2 as FQNNGV. The CDR3 covers 14 residues. The CDR3 nucleotides are TGTGCCAGCAGCTTAGATCCTAGCGGGTCTACCCAGTACTTC. Translating it yields CASSLDPSGSTQYF.

This clonotype was seen ten or more times. The chain is built from TRBV28 and TRBJ2-1; 9 bases align to TRBD2. This CDR3 has 16 amino acids. Trimming took 6 bases from V and 6 from J; bases not matched to a gene: 12. Germline V gene lookup returns CDR1 MDHEN and CDR2 SYDVKM. CDR3 in amino acids: CASRESSGSMLNEQFF. The CDR3, as DNA: TGTGCCAGCAGGGAAAGTAGCGGGAGCATGCTCAATGAGCAGTTCTTC.